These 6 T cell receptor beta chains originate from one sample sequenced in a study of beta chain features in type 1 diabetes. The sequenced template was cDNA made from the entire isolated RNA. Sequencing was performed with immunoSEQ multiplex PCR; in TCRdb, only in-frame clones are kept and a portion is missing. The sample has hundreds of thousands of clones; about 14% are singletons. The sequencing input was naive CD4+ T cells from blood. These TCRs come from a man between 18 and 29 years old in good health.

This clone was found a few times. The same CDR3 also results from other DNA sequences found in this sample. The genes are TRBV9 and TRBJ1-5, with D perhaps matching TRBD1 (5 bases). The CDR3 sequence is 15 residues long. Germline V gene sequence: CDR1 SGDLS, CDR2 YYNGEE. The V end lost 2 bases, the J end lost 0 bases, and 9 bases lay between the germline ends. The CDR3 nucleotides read TGTGCCAGCAGCGTCGGGCAGGGTAGCAATCAGCCCCAGCATTTT. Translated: CASSVGQGSNQPQHF.

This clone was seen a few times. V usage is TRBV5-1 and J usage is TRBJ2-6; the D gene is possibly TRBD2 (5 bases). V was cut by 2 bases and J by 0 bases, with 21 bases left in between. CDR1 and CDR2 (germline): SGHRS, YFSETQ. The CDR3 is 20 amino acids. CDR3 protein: CASSLGPGIPSSSGANVLTF. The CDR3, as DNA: TGCGCCAGCAGCTTAGGCCCGGGAATCCCCTCCAGCTCTGGGGCCAACGTCCTGACTTTC.

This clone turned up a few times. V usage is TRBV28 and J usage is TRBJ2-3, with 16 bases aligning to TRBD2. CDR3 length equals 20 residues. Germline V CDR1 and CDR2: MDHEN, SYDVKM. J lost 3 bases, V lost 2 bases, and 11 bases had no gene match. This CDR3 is CASSLLGTSGGARKTDTQYF. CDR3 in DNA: TGTGCCAGCAGTTTACTCGGGACTAGCGGGGGGGCCAGAAAAACAGATACGCAGTATTTT.

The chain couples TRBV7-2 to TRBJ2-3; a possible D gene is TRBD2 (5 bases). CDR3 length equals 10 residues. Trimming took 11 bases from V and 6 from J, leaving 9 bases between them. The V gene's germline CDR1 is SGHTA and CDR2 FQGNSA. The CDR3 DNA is TGTGCCTTTGGCGGGGATACGCAGTATTTT. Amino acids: CAFGGDTQYF.

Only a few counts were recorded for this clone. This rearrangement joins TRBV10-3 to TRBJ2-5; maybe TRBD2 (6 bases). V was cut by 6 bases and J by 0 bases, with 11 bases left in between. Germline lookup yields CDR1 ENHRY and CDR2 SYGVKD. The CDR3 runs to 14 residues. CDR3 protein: CAIRGGMYQETQYF. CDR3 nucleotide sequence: TGTGCCATCAGGGGCGGGATGTACCAAGAGACCCAGTACTTC.

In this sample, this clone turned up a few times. The CDR3 reads CASSELDRGYGYTF. CDR3 bases: TGTGCCAGCAGCGAACTGGACAGGGGATATGGCTACACCTTC. V and J are TRBV7-8 and TRBJ1-2; 9 positions agree with TRBD1. The trim removed 5 bases at V and 5 bases at J, leaving 6 bases unmatched. The CDR3 is 14 amino acids. CDR1 and CDR2 from the germline V gene are SGHVS and FQNEAQ.